This T cell receptor (beta chain) was sequenced in a study of hypomethylating agent response in myelodysplastic syndrome (dated by TCRdb to about 2021). Describing the broader study: The hypomethylating agent given was azacitidine in about 75% of the 11 patients and decitabine in 3 of 11 patients. Among the myelodysplastic syndrome patients in the cohort, about 9 were male and 2 were female. Patients had a mean age of about 78 +/- 6.2 years, and a diploid cytogenetic profile was the most common. The mutation found most frequently was TET2, which appeared in about 45% of the 11 patients. About 5 patients did not respond, whereas six or seven responded with either complete response or hematologic improvement. Response was defined as complete response or hematologic improvement, and patients meeting neither criterion were classed as non-responders.

Of note for this clone: No antigen is known for it. It has no much larger one-base neighbor in the sample; base qualities were not kept.

Study-wide findings and limitations: No significant change in richness, rarefaction diversity or clonality was detected after hypomethylating agent treatment, either across all patients or within response groups. Only ten or so patients were analyzed, so the cohort was small. A possible recognition of novel MDS antigens by the shared GLIPH2 clusters was not confirmed and needs experimental validation. Novel clonotypes were found to emerge more often in responders, whereas more contracted clonotypes were observed in non-responders after treatment. The healthy control donors were not matched in age to the MDS patients, and this mismatch could have affected the comparison between MDS and healthy donors.

From its cysteine to its phenylalanine, the CDR3 spans 14 amino acids. The CDR3 DNA has 42 bases and is translated from base 1. CDR1 and CDR2 (LNHDA, SQIVND) derive from the germline V gene (reference sequence). The trim is 7 bases for V and 1 base for J, with a gap of 13 bases between the germline ends. The library was prepared using the immunoSEQ multiplex PCR assay. Survey resolution was used, with two replicates of about 200 ng each, totaling 400 ng of DNA per sample. The hsTCRB kit detected rearranged TCRB sequences in genomic DNA using multiplex PCR primers targeting V and J genes. The CDR3 region was amplified in a first PCR of around 29 cycles using the QIAGEN Multiplex PCR Kit. An 8-cycle second PCR added sample barcodes and Illumina adapters to each replicate. Quantification of the pooled libraries was done with a QuantStudio 6 and the KAPA library quantification kit. Approximately 15 pM of pooled libraries went onto an Illumina MiSeq for sequencing, using single-end reads of 156 cycles plus an index read of 15 cycles. Concerning the study's data processing: Of 180,000 or so unique clonotypes, roughly 1.6% were flagged by VDJdb annotation as previously reported viral-epitope-specific clonotypes. The immunoSEQ Data Assistant and immunoSEQ Analyzer turned the raw reads into TCRB repertoires that were normalized and annotated. Clonotypes were analyzed with BioAnalyzer and version 0.6.5 of the immunarch R package. Every repertoire was downsampled to the clone count of the smallest repertoire before richness was estimated. Clonotypes were sorted into expanded, contracted or novel categories with Fisher's exact tests, where novel meant the clonotype had zero frequency before treatment. Significantly changed CDR3 beta sequences were clustered with GLIPH2 at simulation_depth=1000 and kmer_min_depth=3, and CDR3s shorter than five residues were left out. Sourced from immuneACCESS, this table was stored by TCRdb with only in-frame sequences that have V and J called. A share of the clones is absent; for the studies checked, an unresolved V gene accounts for under half, and the remainder has no known explanation. The V and J calls and clone size are taken from that table; D and trimming were inferred from the DNA. Counted in this sample were almost 7,500 clones; about 87% of them appeared once. The ten top clones hold 16% of the sample.

T-cell subsets were not sorted, and bulk bone marrow was analyzed instead. Immunosequencing of the TCR beta CDR3 regions was performed on bone marrow from around eleven myelodysplastic syndrome patients before and after hypomethylating agent therapy. To track the repertoire longitudinally, every patient provided one baseline bone marrow along with two to three bone marrows taken at different post-treatment timepoints. Whole bone marrow served as the source for genomic DNA extraction, with DNA quality checked using TapeStation, NanoDrop OneC and PicoGreen assays. The V and J segments used are TRBV19 and TRBJ1-1; the D gene lacks a confident call. The sample here was bone marrow, taken before or after starting hypomethylating agent treatment for myelodysplastic syndrome (not recorded which). This clonotype originated in a human donor with myelodysplastic syndrome. In nucleotide form, the sequence is TGTGCCAGTAATCAGCAAAGAGGGAACACTGAAGCTTTCTTT. Translated, this gives CASNQQRGNTEAFF.